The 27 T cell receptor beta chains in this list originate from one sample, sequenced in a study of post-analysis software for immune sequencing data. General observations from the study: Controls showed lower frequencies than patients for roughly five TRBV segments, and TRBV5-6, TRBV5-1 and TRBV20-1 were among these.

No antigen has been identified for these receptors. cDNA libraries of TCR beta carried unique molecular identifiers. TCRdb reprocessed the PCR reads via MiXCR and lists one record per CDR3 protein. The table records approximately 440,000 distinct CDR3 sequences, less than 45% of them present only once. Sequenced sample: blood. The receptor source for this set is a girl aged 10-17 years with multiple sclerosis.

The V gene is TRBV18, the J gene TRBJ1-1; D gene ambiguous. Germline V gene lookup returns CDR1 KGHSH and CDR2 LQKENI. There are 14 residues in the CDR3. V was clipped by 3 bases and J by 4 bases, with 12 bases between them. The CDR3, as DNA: TGTGCCAGCTCACCCCCTACGAGGCGCACTGAAGCTTTCTTT. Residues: CASSPPTRRTEAFF.

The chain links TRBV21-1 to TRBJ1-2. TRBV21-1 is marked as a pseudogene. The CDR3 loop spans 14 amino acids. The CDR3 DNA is TGTGCCAGCACCCCGGGTGGGCCACACTATGGCTACACCTTC. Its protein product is CASTPGGPHYGYTF.

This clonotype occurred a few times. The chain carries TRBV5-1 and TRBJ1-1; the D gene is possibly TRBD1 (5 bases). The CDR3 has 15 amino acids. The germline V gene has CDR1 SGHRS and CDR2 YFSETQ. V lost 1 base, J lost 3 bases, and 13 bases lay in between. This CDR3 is CASSLRQGRDTEAFF. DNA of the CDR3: TGCGCCAGCAGCTTGAGGCAGGGAAGGGACACTGAAGCTTTCTTT.

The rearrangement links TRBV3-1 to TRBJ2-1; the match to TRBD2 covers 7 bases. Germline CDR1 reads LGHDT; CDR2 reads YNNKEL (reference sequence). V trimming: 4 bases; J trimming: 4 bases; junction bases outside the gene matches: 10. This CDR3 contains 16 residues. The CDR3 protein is CASSPPAGEGYNEQFF. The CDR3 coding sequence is TGTGCCAGCAGCCCCCCTGCGGGAGAGGGGTACAATGAGCAGTTCTTC.

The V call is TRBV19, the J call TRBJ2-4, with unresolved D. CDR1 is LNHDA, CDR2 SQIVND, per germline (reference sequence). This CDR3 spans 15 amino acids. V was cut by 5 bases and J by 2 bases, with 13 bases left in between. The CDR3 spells CASSPVLATKNIQYF. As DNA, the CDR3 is TGTGCCAGTAGTCCCGTTTTGGCTACCAAAAACATTCAGTACTTC.

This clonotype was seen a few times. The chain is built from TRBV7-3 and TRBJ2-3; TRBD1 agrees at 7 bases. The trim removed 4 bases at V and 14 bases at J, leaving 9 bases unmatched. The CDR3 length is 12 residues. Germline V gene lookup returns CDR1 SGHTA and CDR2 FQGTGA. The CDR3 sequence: CASSSQGQPLYF. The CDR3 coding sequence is TGTGCCAGCAGCTCGCAGGGACAGCCGTTGTATTTT.

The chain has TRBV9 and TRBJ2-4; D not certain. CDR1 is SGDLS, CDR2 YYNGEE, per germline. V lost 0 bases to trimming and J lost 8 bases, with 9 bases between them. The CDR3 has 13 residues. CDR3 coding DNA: TGTGCCAGCAGCGTAGAAGCCTTCGACATTCAGTACTTC. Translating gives CASSVEAFDIQYF.

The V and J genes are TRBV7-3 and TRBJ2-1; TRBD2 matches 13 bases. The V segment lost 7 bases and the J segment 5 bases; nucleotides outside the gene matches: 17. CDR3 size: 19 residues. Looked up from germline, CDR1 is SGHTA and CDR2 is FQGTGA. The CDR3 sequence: CASTNRTSGSSRGNNEQFF. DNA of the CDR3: TGTGCCAGCACCAATCGGACTAGCGGGAGTTCCCGCGGGAACAATGAGCAGTTCTTC.

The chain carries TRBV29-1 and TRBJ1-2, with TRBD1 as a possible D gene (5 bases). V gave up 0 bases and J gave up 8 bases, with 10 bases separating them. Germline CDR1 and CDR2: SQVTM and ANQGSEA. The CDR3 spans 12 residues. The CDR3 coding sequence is TGCAGCGTTGAAGATAGGCAGGGAGGCTACACCTTC. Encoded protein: CSVEDRQGGYTF.

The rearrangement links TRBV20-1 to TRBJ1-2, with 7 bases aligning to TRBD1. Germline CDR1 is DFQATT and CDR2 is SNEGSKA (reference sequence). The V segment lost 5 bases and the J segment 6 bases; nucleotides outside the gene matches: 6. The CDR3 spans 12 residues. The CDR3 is CSAPRTGHGYTF. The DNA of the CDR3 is TGCAGTGCTCCGAGGACAGGCCATGGCTACACCTTC.

Written as DNA, the CDR3 is TGTGCCAGCAGCGTAGGTGGACACCCCTCTGGAAACACCATATATTTT. Translated: CASSVGGHPSGNTIYF. The gene calls are TRBV9 and TRBJ1-3, with D tentatively TRBD1 (5 bases). This CDR3 region has 16 residues. Germline-derived CDR1 and CDR2 are SGDLS and YYNGEE. With 0 bases removed from V and 0 bases from J, the gap between germline ends came to 10 bases.

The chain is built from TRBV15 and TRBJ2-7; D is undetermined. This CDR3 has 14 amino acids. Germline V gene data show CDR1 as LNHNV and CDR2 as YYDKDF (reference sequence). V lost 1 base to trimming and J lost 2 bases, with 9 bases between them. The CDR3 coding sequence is TGTGCCACCAGCAGAGGGCCAGGACCCTACGAGCAGTACTTC. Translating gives CATSRGPGPYEQYF.

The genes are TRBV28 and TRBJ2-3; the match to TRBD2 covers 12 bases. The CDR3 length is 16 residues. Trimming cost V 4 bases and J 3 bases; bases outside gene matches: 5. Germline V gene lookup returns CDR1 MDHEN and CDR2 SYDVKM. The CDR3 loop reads CASSSPTSGRTDTQYF. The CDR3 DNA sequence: TGTGCCAGCAGTTCCCCTACTAGCGGGAGGACAGATACGCAGTATTTT.

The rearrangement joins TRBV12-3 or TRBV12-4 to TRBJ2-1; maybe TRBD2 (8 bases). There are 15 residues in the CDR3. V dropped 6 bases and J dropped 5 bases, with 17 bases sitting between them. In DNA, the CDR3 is TGTGCCAGCAGGGACCTTAGCGGGACAGACAATGAGCAGTTCTTC. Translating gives CASRDLSGTDNEQFF.

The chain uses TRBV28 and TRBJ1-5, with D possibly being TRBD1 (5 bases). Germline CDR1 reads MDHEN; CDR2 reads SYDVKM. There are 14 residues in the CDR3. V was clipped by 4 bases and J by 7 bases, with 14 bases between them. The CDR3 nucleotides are TGTGCCAGCAGTTCTGACAGAAATGGCCAGCCCCAGCATTTT. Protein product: CASSSDRNGQPQHF.

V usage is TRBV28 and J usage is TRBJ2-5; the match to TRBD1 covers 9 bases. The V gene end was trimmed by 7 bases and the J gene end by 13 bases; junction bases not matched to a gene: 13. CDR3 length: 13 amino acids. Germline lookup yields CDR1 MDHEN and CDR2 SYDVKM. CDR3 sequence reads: CASTRPGTGIGYF. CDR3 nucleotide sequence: TGTGCCAGCACCCGTCCCGGGACAGGGATCGGGTACTTC.

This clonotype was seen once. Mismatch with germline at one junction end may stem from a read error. CDR3 in DNA: TGCAGTGCTGGAGATTGGGAAGCGAGAGCTTCGTACGAGCAGTACTTC. It specifies CSAGDWEARASYEQYF. V gene TRBV20-1 combines with J gene TRBJ2-7; D uncertain. Germline V lookup: CDR1 DFQATT, CDR2 SNEGSKA (reference sequence). There are 16 residues in the CDR3.

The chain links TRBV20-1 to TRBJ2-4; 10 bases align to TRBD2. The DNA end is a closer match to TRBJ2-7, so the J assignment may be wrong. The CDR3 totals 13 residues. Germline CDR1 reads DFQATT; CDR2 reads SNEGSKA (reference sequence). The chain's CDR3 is CSVSGTSDYEQYF. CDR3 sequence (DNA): TGCAGTGTGTCCGGGACTAGCGATTACGAGCAGTACTTC.

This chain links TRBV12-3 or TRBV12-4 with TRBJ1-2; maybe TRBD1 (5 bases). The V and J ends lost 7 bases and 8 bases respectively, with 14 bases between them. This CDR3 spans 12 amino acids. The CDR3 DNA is TGTGCCAGCACCCTTGGAGGGGCAGGCTACACCTTC. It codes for CASTLGGAGYTF.

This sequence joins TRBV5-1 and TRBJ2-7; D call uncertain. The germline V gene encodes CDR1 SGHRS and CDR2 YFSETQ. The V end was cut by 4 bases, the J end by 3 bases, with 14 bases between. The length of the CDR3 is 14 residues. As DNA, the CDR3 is TGCGCCAGCAGCCAAAACTCGGCCGGCTACGAGCAGTACTTC. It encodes CASSQNSAGYEQYF.

The DNA for the CDR3 is TGTGCCAGCAGTCTTAGGGGACAGGAGCAGTTCTTC. Amino acids: CASSLRGQEQFF. J is TRBJ2-1 and V is TRBV28; 7 nucleotides align to TRBD1. This CDR3 is 12 amino acids long. Germline V gives CDR1 MDHEN, CDR2 SYDVKM. The junction had 5 bases not matched to a gene; V was cut back by 5 bases and J by 10 bases.

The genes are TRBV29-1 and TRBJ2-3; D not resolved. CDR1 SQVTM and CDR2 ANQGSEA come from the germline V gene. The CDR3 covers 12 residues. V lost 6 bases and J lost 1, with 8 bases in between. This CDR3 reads CSVETGTDTQYF. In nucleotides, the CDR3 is TGCAGCGTGGAAACAGGCACAGATACGCAGTATTTT.

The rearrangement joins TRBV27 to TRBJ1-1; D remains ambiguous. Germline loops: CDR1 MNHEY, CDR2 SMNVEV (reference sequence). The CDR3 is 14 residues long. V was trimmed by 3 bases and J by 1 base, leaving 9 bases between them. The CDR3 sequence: CASSFGGKNTEAFF. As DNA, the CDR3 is TGTGCCAGCAGTTTCGGAGGGAAGAACACTGAAGCTTTCTTT.

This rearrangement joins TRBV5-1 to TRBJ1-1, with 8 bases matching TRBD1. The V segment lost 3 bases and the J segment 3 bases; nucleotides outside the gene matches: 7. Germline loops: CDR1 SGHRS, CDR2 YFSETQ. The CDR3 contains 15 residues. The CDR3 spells CASSWEDREYTEAFF. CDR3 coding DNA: TGCGCCAGCAGCTGGGAGGACAGGGAATACACTGAAGCTTTCTTT.

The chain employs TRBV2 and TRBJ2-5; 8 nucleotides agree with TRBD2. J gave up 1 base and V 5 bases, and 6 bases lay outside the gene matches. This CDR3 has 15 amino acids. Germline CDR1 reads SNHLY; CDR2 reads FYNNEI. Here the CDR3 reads CASSPRTSLQETQYF. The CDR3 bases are TGTGCCAGCAGTCCGAGGACTAGCCTCCAAGAGACCCAGTACTTC.

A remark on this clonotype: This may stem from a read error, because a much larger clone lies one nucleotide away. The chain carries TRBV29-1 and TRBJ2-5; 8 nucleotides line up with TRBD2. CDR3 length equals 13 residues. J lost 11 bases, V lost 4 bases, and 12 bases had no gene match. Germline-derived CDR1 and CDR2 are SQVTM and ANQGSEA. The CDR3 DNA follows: TGCAGCGTTGCCCCGGGAGGGATCTACGGGCAGTACTTC. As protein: CSVAPGGIYGQYF. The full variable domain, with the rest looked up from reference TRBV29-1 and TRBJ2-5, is SAVISQKPSRDICQRGTSLTIQCQVDSQVTMMFWYRQQPGQSLTLIATANQGSEATYESGFVIDKFPISRPNLTFSTLTVSNMSPEDSSIYLCSVAPGGIYGQYFGPGTRLLVL.

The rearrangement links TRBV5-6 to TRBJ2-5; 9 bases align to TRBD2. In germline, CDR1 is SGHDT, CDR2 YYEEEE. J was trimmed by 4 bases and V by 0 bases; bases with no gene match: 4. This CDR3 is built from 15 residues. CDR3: CASSLVASGTETQYF. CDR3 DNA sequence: TGTGCCAGCAGCTTGGTGGCTAGCGGGACAGAGACCCAGTACTTC.